Below, 18 T cell receptor beta chains from the same sample are listed, as sequenced in a study of Graves' ophthalmopathy and Graves' hyperthyroidism. Amplification from RNA transcripts yielded the TCR beta CDR3 regions. In the first round, RT-PCR was carried out with HTBI primers, and a multiplex PCR formed the second round. TCRdb reanalysed the multiplex PCR reads using MiXCR and keeps one entry per CDR3 protein. Among more than 1,000,000 distinct CDR3 sequences listed, about 36% were seen once. Sequencing was carried out using peripheral blood or thyroid tissue (not recorded which). These receptors all stem from an adult man with Graves' hyperthyroidism.

This clonotype occurred many times. The genes are TRBV7-9 and TRBJ2-7; D remains ambiguous. Germline loops: CDR1 SEHNR, CDR2 FQNEAQ (reference sequence). Trimming took off 5 bases at V and 9 bases at J, with 17 bases between the two ends. The CDR3 has 13 amino acids. In DNA, the CDR3 is TGTGCCAGCAGCCCCGTCCGCGGCCATGGGCAGTACTTC. Its protein is CASSPVRGHGQYF.

V is TRBV12-3 or TRBV12-4 and J is TRBJ1-1; a weak D match, TRBD1 (6 bases). The CDR3 totals 14 residues. The V end lost 7 bases, the J end lost 1 base, and 13 bases lay between the germline ends. DNA of the CDR3: TGTGCCAGCACGAAGACAGGCTCGAACACTGAAGCTTTCTTT. Translating gives CASTKTGSNTEAFF.

The V call is TRBV15, the J call TRBJ1-2, with 8 bases matching TRBD1. Germline loops: CDR1 LNHNV, CDR2 YYDKDF (reference sequence). Trimming took 0 bases from V and 8 from J; bases not matched to a gene: 11. There are 16 residues in the CDR3. CDR3: CATSRDWRDRGRGYTF. Here the CDR3 DNA reads TGTGCCACCAGCAGAGATTGGAGAGACAGGGGTCGGGGCTACACCTTC.

This clonotype was seen a few times. The chain uses TRBV20-1 and TRBJ2-7, with D possibly being TRBD2 (5 bases). V was clipped by 5 bases and J by 3 bases, with 14 bases between them. Germline CDR1 and CDR2: DFQATT and SNEGSKA (reference sequence). The CDR3 is 13 residues long. Written as DNA, the CDR3 is TGCAGTGCTTCCCAGTATGAGGGCTACGAGCAGTACTTC. Amino acid sequence: CSASQYEGYEQYF.

Ten or more counts support this clonotype. This rearrangement joins TRBV10-3 to TRBJ2-7, with D possibly being TRBD1 (6 bases). V was shortened by 4 bases and J by 0 bases, with 16 bases between the two germline ends. CDR3 length: 16 residues. CDR1 ENHRY and CDR2 SYGVKD come from the germline V gene. The CDR3 DNA follows: TGTGCCATCAGTGGGGGTTGGTCGGGACACTCCTACGAGCAGTACTTC. Translation: CAISGGWSGHSYEQYF.

The gene calls are TRBV2 and TRBJ2-7; D gene uncertain. The CDR3 is 12 residues long. In germline, CDR1 is SNHLY, CDR2 FYNNEI. V was trimmed by 6 bases and J by 10 bases, leaving 16 bases between them. The CDR3 sequence is CASRGSRSNQYF. CDR3 bases: TGTGCCAGCAGGGGAAGTAGGAGCAATCAGTACTTC.

The V and J genes are TRBV5-1 and TRBJ2-2, with D possibly being TRBD1 or TRBD2 (5 bases each). The V gene lost 2 bases and the J gene lost 2 bases, with 16 bases spanning the gap. The CDR3 totals 17 residues. CDR1 and CDR2 (germline): SGHRS, YFSETQ. CDR3 amino acids: CASSFTFGTDNTGELFF. DNA of the CDR3: TGCGCCAGCAGCTTCACCTTTGGGACGGACAACACCGGGGAGCTGTTTTTT.

This clonotype was detected a few times. This may be a read error, as it is one base from a much larger clone. The rearrangement uses TRBV3-1 and TRBJ2-2; D gene uncertain. Germline V gene data show CDR1 as LGHDT and CDR2 as YNNKEL (reference sequence). The V end was cut by 3 bases, the J end by 3 bases, with 2 bases between. The CDR3 is made up of 12 amino acids. CDR3 protein: CASSHDTGELFF. Written as DNA, the CDR3 is TGTGCCAGCAGCCATGACACCGGGGAGCTGTTTTTT.

This clonotype was detected many times. V and J are TRBV20-1 and TRBJ2-7, with 16 bases aligning to TRBD2. Per germline, CDR1 DFQATT and CDR2 SNEGSKA (reference sequence). V shed 2 bases, J shed 7 bases, and the junction held 5 bases outside the gene matches. This CDR3 comprises 15 residues. The CDR3 DNA follows: TGCAGTGCTAGACAGGGACTAGCGGGAGGGCGGGAGCAGTACTTC. Residues: CSARQGLAGGREQYF.

This clonotype was found many times. The chain employs TRBV10-3 and TRBJ1-2; tentative D call: TRBD1 (5 bases). CDR1 ENHRY and CDR2 SYGVKD come from the germline V gene. The CDR3 has 13 residues. The ends were cut back, 3 bases at V and 3 bases at J, with 8 bases in the middle. The CDR3 DNA follows: TGTGCCATCAGTGATGGGGGGTACTATGGCTACACCTTC. It is translated as CAISDGGYYGYTF.

This clonotype was found many times. This sequence joins TRBV5-1 and TRBJ1-1; no clear D gene. The CDR3 sequence is 11 residues long. The V gene's germline CDR1 is SGHRS and CDR2 YFSETQ. V was cut by 1 base and J by 8 bases, with 6 bases left in between. DNA of the CDR3: TGCGCCAGCAGCTTGCATGGGGAAGCTTTCTTT. Encoded protein: CASSLHGEAFF.

This CDR3 reads CASSRTDLGGQYF. The CDR3 coding sequence is TGTGCCAGCAGCAGGACAGACCTTGGGGGGCAGTACTTC. This chain joins TRBV11-2 and TRBJ2-7, with D perhaps TRBD1 (6 bases). CDR3 length equals 13 residues. V was cut by 5 bases and J by 9 bases, with 17 bases left in between. Germline values: CDR1 SGHAT, CDR2 FQNNGV.

The chain carries TRBV4-3 and TRBJ2-5, with 13 bases identical to TRBD2. CDR1 LGHNA and CDR2 YSLEER come from the germline V gene. The CDR3 sequence is 15 residues long. V lost 0 bases and J lost 11; bases outside the gene matches: 6. CDR3 protein: CASSQERTSGGLQYF. The CDR3 DNA follows: TGCGCCAGCAGCCAAGAACGGACTAGCGGGGGCCTGCAGTACTTC.

The chain joins TRBV15 to TRBJ1-4, with TRBD1 as a possible D gene (5 bases). V was cut by 0 bases and J by 4 bases, with 12 bases left in between. CDR1 LNHNV and CDR2 YYDKDF come from the germline V gene (reference sequence). The CDR3 has 16 amino acids. The chain's CDR3 is CATSRDPTGLNEKLFF. The CDR3 DNA reads TGTGCCACCAGCAGAGATCCTACAGGCCTTAATGAAAAACTGTTTTTT. Supplemented by reference TRBV15 and TRBJ1-4, the full variable domain reads DAMVIQNPRYQVTQFGKPVTLSCSQTLNHNVMYWYQQKSSQAPKLLFHYYDKDFNNEADTPDNFQSRRPNTSFCFLDIRSPGLGDTAMYLCATSRDPTGLNEKLFFGSGTQLSVL.

In this sample, this clonotype turned up a few times. In this CDR3 the conserved last residue, phenylalanine or tryptophan, is missing, so a read error is likely. The chain carries TRBV11-2 and TRBJ2-5; D is uncertain. V was trimmed by 0 bases and J by 4 bases, leaving 12 bases between them. This CDR3 region has 15 residues. Per germline, CDR1 SGHAT and CDR2 FQNNGV. The CDR3 DNA reads TGTGCCAGCAGCTTAGAAACTAAGGACGCAGAGACCCAGTACATC. It specifies CASSLETKDAETQYI.

Ten or more counts support this clonotype. This chain joins TRBV24-1 and TRBJ2-2; D may be TRBD2 (5 bases). The CDR3 covers 16 residues. Trimming pared 0 bases from V and 2 bases from J, leaving 9 bases between. Per germline, CDR1 KGHDR and CDR2 SFDVKD. This CDR3 reads CATSDLPGSNTGELFF. The CDR3 DNA reads as TGTGCCACCAGTGATTTGCCTGGGAGTAACACCGGGGAGCTGTTTTTT.

J is TRBJ2-5 and V is TRBV5-6; 8 nucleotides line up with TRBD1. Germline V gene data show CDR1 as SGHDT and CDR2 as YYEEEE. Trimming took 7 bases from V and 5 from J; bases not matched to a gene: 7. CDR3 length: 13 residues. This CDR3 is CASPDRGRETQYF. Written as DNA, the CDR3 is TGTGCCAGCCCAGACAGGGGACGGGAGACCCAGTACTTC.

The J gene is TRBJ1-5, the V gene TRBV20-1; D remains ambiguous. The CDR3 is 14 residues long. CDR1 and CDR2 from the germline V gene are DFQATT and SNEGSKA (reference sequence). The V end lost 5 bases, the J end lost 6 bases, and 17 bases lay between the germline ends. CDR3 amino acids: CSAYSGDAGQPQHF. In DNA form, the CDR3 reads TGCAGTGCTTATTCAGGAGATGCGGGTCAGCCCCAGCATTTT.